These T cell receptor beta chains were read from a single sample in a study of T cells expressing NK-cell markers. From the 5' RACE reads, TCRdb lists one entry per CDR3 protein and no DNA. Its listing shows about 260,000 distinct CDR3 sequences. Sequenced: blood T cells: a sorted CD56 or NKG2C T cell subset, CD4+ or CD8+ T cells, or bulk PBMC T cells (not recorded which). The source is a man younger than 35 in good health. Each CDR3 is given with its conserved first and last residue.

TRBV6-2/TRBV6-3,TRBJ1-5,CASSSGGNQPQHF
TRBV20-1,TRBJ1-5,CSARDPGPGPGDQPQHF
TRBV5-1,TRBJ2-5,CASSLDSHQETQYF
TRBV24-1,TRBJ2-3,CATSGTRYTDTQYF
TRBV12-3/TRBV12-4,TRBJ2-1,CASRVLSNEQFF
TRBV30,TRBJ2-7,CAWSVEGEQYF
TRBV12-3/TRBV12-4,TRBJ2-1,CASSFPTQGYNEQFF
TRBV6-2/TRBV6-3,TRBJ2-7,CASSYQAGVTTYEQYF
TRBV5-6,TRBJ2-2,CASSSGNPGELFF
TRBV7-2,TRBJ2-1,CASSLVRLAGVNEQFF
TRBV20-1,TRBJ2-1,CSVPASGSSEQFF
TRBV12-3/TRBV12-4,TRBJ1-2,CASSSGQGAGGYTF
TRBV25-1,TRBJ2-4,CASSEQGTVKNIQYF
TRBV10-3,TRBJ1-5,CAISDRGGSQPQHF
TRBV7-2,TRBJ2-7,CASTSDQPPYEQYF
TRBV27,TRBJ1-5,CASSLLGDRDQHF
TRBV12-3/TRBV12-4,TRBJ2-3,CASSGSRYTDTQYF
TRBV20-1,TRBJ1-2,CSASPGGVYGYTF
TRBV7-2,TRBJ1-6,CASSLVQGRNSPLHF
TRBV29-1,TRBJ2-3,CSVRDYSTTDTQYF
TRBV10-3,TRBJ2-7,CAISGRGTYEQYF
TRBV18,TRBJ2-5,CASSPVTGVRETQYF
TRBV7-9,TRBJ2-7,CASSRAGGPIEQYF
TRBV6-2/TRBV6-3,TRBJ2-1,CASSYSGGRGNEQFF
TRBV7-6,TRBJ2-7,CASSRSGAGGGEQYF
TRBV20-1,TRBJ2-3,CSAERGLAGGPDTQYF
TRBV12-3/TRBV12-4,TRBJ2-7,CASSLALLSAEQYF
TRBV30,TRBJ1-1,CAWRGDMNTEAFF
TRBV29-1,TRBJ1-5,CSGTQGKSNQPQHF
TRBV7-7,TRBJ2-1,CASSLALGDEQFF
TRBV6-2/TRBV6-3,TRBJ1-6,CASSYQQLNSPLHF
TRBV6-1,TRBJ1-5,CASRGLKGQGNNQPQHF
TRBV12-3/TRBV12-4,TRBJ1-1,CASSPPDGRRGAFF
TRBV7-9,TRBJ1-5,CASSLGVDRNSNQPQHF
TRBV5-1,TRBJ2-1,CACTTDRDPNEQFF
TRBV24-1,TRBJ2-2,CATRGTSGITGELFF
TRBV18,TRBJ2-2,CASSPLAGVNTGELFF
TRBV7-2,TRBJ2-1,CASSLGGTSGVNEQFF
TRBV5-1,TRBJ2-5,CASSLLDREETQYF
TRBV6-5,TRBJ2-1,CASSSPSGWNNEQFF